The T cell receptor (beta chain) under discussion was sequenced for a study of CD8 T cells in Susac syndrome. CD8+ and CD4+ T cells from blood underwent TCR beta sequencing. The CDR3 runs 13 residues. V was clipped by 2 bases and J by 6 bases, with 8 bases between them. CDR1 is SSHAT, CDR2 FNYEAQ, per germline (reference sequence). Random hexamers served to reverse transcribe roughly 0.45 to 1 ug RNA. The amplification used immunoSEQ multiplex PCR on TCR beta CDR3; it spanned 54 Vbeta and 13 Jbeta. TCRdb reanalysed the immunoSEQ multiplex PCR reads using MiXCR and keeps one entry per CDR3 protein. The data hold roughly 67,000 distinct CDR3 sequences, with about 95% observed a single time.

Sequencing was carried out using CD8+ T cells from PBMCs. The rearrangement uses TRBV7-7 and TRBJ2-1; D possibly corresponds to TRBD1 (5 bases). The TCR was taken from a human donor with multiple sclerosis. CDR3 coding DNA: TGTGCCAGCAGCTTAAGGCAGGGCAATGAGCAGTTCTTC. Its translation: CASSLRQGNEQFF.